This entry concerns a single T cell receptor beta chain. This sample was included in a study of control samples from healthy donors and cancer patients. The CDR3 runs 16 residues. Germline V CDR1 and CDR2: MNHEY, SMNVEV (reference sequence). Trimming took 0 bases from V and 9 from J; bases not matched to a gene: 6. Produced via immunoSEQ multiplex PCR; TCRdb's table is partial and in-frame only. The sample lists some 130,000 clones, about 92% occurring once. The receptor comes from a woman between 45 and 65 years old in good health. What was sequenced was blood. V is TRBV27 and J is TRBJ1-6; 9 positions agree with TRBD1. CDR3 loop: CASSLSPRQGVSPLHF. For the CDR3, the DNA is TGTGCCAGCAGTTTATCCCCGCGACAGGGGGTTTCACCCCTCCACTTT.